This T cell receptor (beta chain) was captured in a study of cytomegalovirus exposure and HLA in healthy donors. Points from the study as a whole: A further, later analysis showed that HLA-associated TCR beta chains (compared with equally common others) were more clonally expanded. Owing to their indistinguishability, certain V segments, notably TRBV6-2 and TRBV6-3, were excluded. The likely origin of a cluster of highly shared sequence variants was a sequencing artifact.

Germline CDR1 reads SGHRS; CDR2 reads YFSETQ. V was trimmed by 1 base and J by 3 bases, leaving 11 bases between them. The CDR3 sequence is 15 residues long. Details on this clone: What it binds is unknown.

The PCR had 60 Vbeta and 13 Jbeta primers. Some clones are missing from TCRdb's copy, which holds only in-frame ones; the method was immunoSEQ multiplex PCR. The data show around 120,000 clones, around three quarters seen once. Sequenced input: PBMCs. The rearrangement links TRBV5-1 to TRBJ1-5; no clear D gene. The receptor's source is a man aged 25-40 years in good health and CMV-seropositive. This CDR3 reads CASSLLSGNNQPQHF. The CDR3 coding sequence is TGCGCCAGCAGCTTGCTTAGCGGTAACAATCAGCCCCAGCATTTT.